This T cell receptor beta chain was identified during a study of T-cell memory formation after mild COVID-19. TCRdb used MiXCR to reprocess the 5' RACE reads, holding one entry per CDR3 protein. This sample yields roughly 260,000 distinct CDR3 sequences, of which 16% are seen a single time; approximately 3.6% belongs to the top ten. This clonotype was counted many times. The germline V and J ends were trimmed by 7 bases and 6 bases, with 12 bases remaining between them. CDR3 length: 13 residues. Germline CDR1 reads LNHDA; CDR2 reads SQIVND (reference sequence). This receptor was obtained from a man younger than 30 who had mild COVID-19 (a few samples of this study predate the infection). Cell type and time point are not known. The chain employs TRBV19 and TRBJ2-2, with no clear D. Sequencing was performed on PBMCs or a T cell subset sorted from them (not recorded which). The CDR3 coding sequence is TGTGCCAGTACGGTCATCGGGTCCGGGGAGCTGTTTTTT. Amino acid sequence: CASTVIGSGELFF.